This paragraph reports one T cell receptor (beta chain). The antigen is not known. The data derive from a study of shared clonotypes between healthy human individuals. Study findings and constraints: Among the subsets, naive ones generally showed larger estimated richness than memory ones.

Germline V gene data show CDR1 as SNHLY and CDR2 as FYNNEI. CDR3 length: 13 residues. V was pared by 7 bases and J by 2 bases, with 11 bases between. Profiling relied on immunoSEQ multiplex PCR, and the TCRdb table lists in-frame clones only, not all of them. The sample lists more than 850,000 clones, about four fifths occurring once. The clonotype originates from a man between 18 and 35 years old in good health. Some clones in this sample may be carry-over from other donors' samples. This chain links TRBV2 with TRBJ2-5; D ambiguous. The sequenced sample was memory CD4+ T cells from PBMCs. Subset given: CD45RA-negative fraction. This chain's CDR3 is CASNIVKQETQYF. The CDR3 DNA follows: TGTGCCAGCAATATAGTAAAGCAAGAGACCCAGTACTTC.